These 24 T cell receptor beta chains came from one sample sequenced in a study of lymphopenia after photon versus proton radiotherapy. Repertoires were generated with immunoSEQ multiplex PCR, while TCRdb's copy carries only in-frame clones and drops some. The sample holds about 65,000 clones, around 87% seen once. The material was peripheral blood, obtained from a patient treated with proton-based radiotherapy. The receptors here all came from a man at least 80 years old with esophageal cancer.

The chain carries TRBV4-1 and TRBJ2-7; the D is unclear. CDR3 size: 14 residues. Germline CDR1 reads MGHRA; CDR2 reads YSYEKL. V shed 3 bases and J shed 5 bases, with 14 bases lying between them. The CDR3 coding sequence is TGCGCCAGCAGCCAGGCTAAGGGTTACGACGAGCAGTACTTC. Its protein is CASSQAKGYDEQYF.

The CDR3 sequence: CASSLTTSGGSNEQFF. The CDR3 DNA reads TGCGCCAGCAGCTTGACGACTAGCGGGGGGAGCAATGAGCAGTTCTTC. The V gene is TRBV5-1, the J gene TRBJ2-1; 13 bases line up with TRBD2. Germline values: CDR1 SGHRS, CDR2 YFSETQ. The CDR3 is made up of 16 amino acids. With 1 base clipped from V and 6 bases from J, the junction kept 4 bases outside the gene matches.

This sequence joins TRBV16 and TRBJ2-3; 13 nucleotides agree with TRBD2. Trimming took 1 base from V and 5 from J; bases not matched to a gene: 9. Germline CDR1 and CDR2: KGHSY and FQNENV. The CDR3 has 18 amino acids. The CDR3 spells CASSQYPGTSGAGDTQYF. For the CDR3, the DNA is TGTGCCAGCAGCCAATACCCTGGGACTAGCGGGGCCGGAGATACGCAGTATTTT.

V usage is TRBV13 and J usage is TRBJ1-2; the match to TRBD1 covers 7 bases. This CDR3 comprises 14 residues. Germline CDR1 is PRHDT and CDR2 is FYEKMQ (reference sequence). The V and J ends lost 5 bases and 4 bases, in that order; junction bases with no gene match: 7. The CDR3: CASSRTGPSYGYTF. The DNA of the CDR3 is TGTGCCAGCAGCCGGACAGGACCTAGCTATGGCTACACCTTC.

The CDR3 DNA sequence: TGTGCCAGCAGCCTGCGGACTAGCGGGAGTTACACCGGGGAGCTGTTTTTT. This gives the protein CASSLRTSGSYTGELFF. The V and J genes are TRBV7-2 and TRBJ2-2; 13 nucleotides align to TRBD2. Germline CDR1 reads SGHTA; CDR2 reads FQGNSA. CDR3 length: 17 amino acids. J lost 3 bases, V lost 5 bases, and 6 bases had no gene match.

The chain has TRBV29-1 and TRBJ2-2, with 9 bases fitting TRBD1. Germline V gene data show CDR1 as SQVTM and CDR2 as ANQGSEA. The CDR3 extends over 15 amino acids. V dropped 6 bases and J dropped 4; count of bases not matched to a gene: 9. CDR3 nucleotides: TGCAGCGTGCGAACAGGGGGCTCGAGCACCGGGGAGCTGTTTTTT. Its protein product is CSVRTGGSSTGELFF.

This clone was observed a few times. The chain employs TRBV5-1 and TRBJ1-1, with D possibly matching TRBD1 (6 bases). CDR1 and CDR2 (germline): SGHRS, YFSETQ. Trimming cost V 2 bases and J 6 bases, with 14 bases left between them. The CDR3 length is 14 residues. The CDR3 nucleotides read TGCGCCAGCAGCTTAAATGGGGGCGCGGCTGAAGCTTTCTTT. The encoded protein is CASSLNGGAAEAFF.

For the CDR3, the DNA is TGTGCCAGCAGTTCCAGGGACACCGGGGAGCTGTTTTTT. Its translation: CASSSRDTGELFF. The chain carries TRBV6-6 and TRBJ2-2, with a possible D match to TRBD1 (5 bases). Germline-derived CDR1 and CDR2 are MNHNY and SVGAGI (reference sequence). CDR3 length equals 13 residues. V was clipped by 4 bases and J by 3 bases, with 6 bases between them.

The gene calls are TRBV7-2 and TRBJ2-2, with a possible D match to TRBD1 (6 bases). Trimming left V 3 bases short and J 1 base short, with 15 bases between. CDR3 length: 17 residues. Germline V gene sequence: CDR1 SGHTA, CDR2 FQGNSA. The CDR3 sequence: CASSFTQGPLNTGELFF. The CDR3 coding sequence is TGTGCCAGCAGCTTTACACAGGGACCTCTGAACACCGGGGAGCTGTTTTTT.

This clone occurred once. V and J are TRBV7-9 and TRBJ2-3; D is perhaps TRBD2 (5 bases). V was pared by 1 base and J by 6 bases, with 11 bases between. CDR3 length equals 14 residues. Per germline, CDR1 SEHNR and CDR2 FQNEAQ (reference sequence). The CDR3, as DNA: TGTGCCAGCAGCTTAGGGACTGCTTGGGATACGCAGTATTTT. Translation gives CASSLGTAWDTQYF.

V is TRBV7-8 and J is TRBJ1-4; D is undetermined. Trimming left V 3 bases short and J 7 bases short, with 15 bases between. CDR1 SGHVS and CDR2 FQNEAQ come from the germline V gene. This CDR3 has 15 residues. The CDR3: CASSFGLVSGEKLFF. The CDR3 nucleotides are TGTGCCAGCAGCTTCGGTCTGGTATCTGGTGAAAAACTGTTTTTT.

This chain uses TRBV11-2 with TRBJ2-7, with TRBD1 matching 11 bases. Per the germline V gene, CDR1 is SGHAT and CDR2 is FQNNGV. CDR3 size: 14 residues. The junction had 7 bases not matched to a gene; V was cut back by 8 bases and J by 4 bases. The CDR3 loop reads CASADRGRIYEQYF. The CDR3, as DNA: TGTGCCAGCGCGGACAGGGGGCGTATATACGAGCAGTACTTC.

CDR3 in amino acids: CASSTLQGGENQPQHF. In DNA, the CDR3 is TGTGCCAGCTCGACCCTACAGGGTGGGGAAAATCAGCCCCAGCATTTT. The rearrangement uses TRBV18 and TRBJ1-5; perhaps TRBD1 as D (6 bases). V gave up 6 bases and J gave up 4 bases, with 19 bases separating them. The CDR3 has 16 residues. Per the germline V gene, CDR1 is KGHSH and CDR2 is LQKENI.

The chain has TRBV30 and TRBJ2-7; 9 bases map to TRBD1. From germline, CDR1 is GTSNPN and CDR2 SVGIG (reference sequence). There are 16 residues in the CDR3. J gave up 7 bases and V 4 bases, and 17 bases lay outside the gene matches. The CDR3 bases are TGTGCCTGGACAGGAAAGAGTACAGGGGGCCTCCGAGAGCAGTACTTC. Translation: CAWTGKSTGGLREQYF. Complete variable domain (other parts from reference TRBV30 and TRBJ2-7): SQTIHQWPATLVQPVGSPLSLECTVEGTSNPNLYWYRQAAGRGLQLLFYSVGIGQISSEVPQNLSASRPQDRQFILSSKKLLLSDSGFYLCAWTGKSTGGLREQYFGPGTRLTVT.

This clone was found a few times. The rearrangement uses TRBV5-1 and TRBJ2-3; TRBD1 matches at 7 bases. The V gene's germline CDR1 is SGHRS and CDR2 YFSETQ. The length of the CDR3 is 14 residues. J gave up 0 bases and V 4 bases, and 2 bases lay outside the gene matches. CDR3 in amino acids: CASSPGQSTDTQYF. The CDR3 DNA reads TGCGCCAGCAGCCCGGGACAGAGCACAGATACGCAGTATTTT.

This clone was detected once. The chain is built from TRBV11-2 and TRBJ2-1, with 7 bases aligning to TRBD2. V dropped 5 bases and J dropped 4; count of bases not matched to a gene: 8. The CDR3 is 15 amino acids. CDR1 is SGHAT, CDR2 FQNNGV, per germline. The CDR3 bases are TGTGCCAGCAGCCTCTCTAGCGGACCATACAATGAGCAGTTCTTC. The encoded protein is CASSLSSGPYNEQFF.

The CDR3 sequence: CASSEESGGETQYF. In DNA form, the CDR3 reads TGTGCCAGCAGTGAAGAAAGCGGGGGGGAGACCCAGTACTTC. The chain combines TRBV2 with TRBJ2-5; 9 nucleotides match TRBD2. V lost 1 base, J lost 5 bases, and 2 bases stayed unmatched. CDR1 and CDR2 from the germline V gene are SNHLY and FYNNEI. The length of the CDR3 is 14 residues.

The chain is built from TRBV19 and TRBJ2-7, with 11 bases matching TRBD2. Germline-derived CDR1 and CDR2 are LNHDA and SQIVND (reference sequence). CDR3 length: 18 residues. J gave up 2 bases and V 4 bases, and 13 bases lay outside the gene matches. This chain's CDR3 is CASSTQGASGGRPYEQYF. The CDR3, as DNA: TGTGCCAGTAGTACACAAGGGGCTAGCGGGGGGCGTCCCTACGAGCAGTACTTC. Filled out from reference TRBV19 and TRBJ2-7, the complete variable domain reads DGGITQSPKYLFRKEGQNVTLSCEQNLNHDAMYWYRQDPGQGLRLIYYSQIVNDFQKGDIAEGYSVSREKKESFPLTVTSAQKNPTAFYLCASSTQGASGGRPYEQYFGPGTRLTVT.

The chain links TRBV21-1 to TRBJ2-1. TRBV21-1 is a listed pseudogene. The CDR3 is made up of 20 amino acids. CDR3 region: CASSKSGPGPLGDSYNEQFF. CDR3 bases: TGTGCCAGCAGCAAATCGGGGCCCGGCCCTCTGGGGGACTCCTACAATGAGCAGTTCTTC.

The chain recombines TRBV6-5 with TRBJ2-7; 8 nucleotides align to TRBD1. Germline V gene lookup returns CDR1 MNHEY and CDR2 SVGAGI. CDR3 length: 14 residues. The J segment lost 5 bases and the V segment lost 2 bases, leaving 5 bases of the junction unmatched. The CDR3 region has the DNA TGTGCCAGCAGTTACGACAGGGGTACGCACGAGCAGTACTTC. Translating it yields CASSYDRGTHEQYF.

The chain is built from TRBV5-5 and TRBJ2-3; TRBD2 might be the D (5 bases). This CDR3 comprises 14 residues. The germline V gene encodes CDR1 SGHKS and CDR2 YYEKEE (reference sequence). V lost 3 bases and J lost 3, with 11 bases in between. The CDR3 DNA reads as TGTGCCAGCAGCTCCGCGGGCCGGACAGATACGCAGTATTTT. Its protein is CASSSAGRTDTQYF. Filled out from reference TRBV5-5 and TRBJ2-3, the complete variable domain reads DAGVTQSPTHLIKTRGQQVTLRCSPISGHKSVSWYQQVLGQGPQFIFQYYEKEERGRGNFPDRFSARQFPNYSSELNVNALLLGDSALYLCASSSAGRTDTQYFGPGTRLTVL.

J is TRBJ2-4 and V is TRBV18; 7 bases map to TRBD2. V dropped 3 bases and J dropped 8; count of bases not matched to a gene: 7. Germline CDR1 reads KGHSH; CDR2 reads LQKENI. The CDR3 sequence is 14 residues long. The CDR3 protein is CASSPAGRGDIQYF. The CDR3, as DNA: TGTGCCAGCTCACCGGCGGGGAGGGGAGACATTCAGTACTTC.

The genes are TRBV7-2 and TRBJ2-7; D remains ambiguous. This CDR3 is built from 14 residues. Germline V gene data show CDR1 as SGHTA and CDR2 as FQGNSA. V was shortened by 4 bases and J by 0 bases, with 10 bases between the two germline ends. The CDR3 protein is CASSWSRSSYEQYF. The CDR3 bases are TGTGCCAGCAGCTGGTCAAGAAGCTCCTACGAGCAGTACTTC.

V gene TRBV7-9 combines with J gene TRBJ1-1, with TRBD1 identical over 8 bases. The V gene's germline CDR1 is SEHNR and CDR2 FQNEAQ (reference sequence). The V segment lost 5 bases and the J segment 11 bases; nucleotides outside the gene matches: 13. The CDR3 totals 14 residues. Here the CDR3 DNA reads TGTGCCAGCAGCCCCCCTCGACAGGGGAGTGAGGCTTTCTTT. Translating it yields CASSPPRQGSEAFF.